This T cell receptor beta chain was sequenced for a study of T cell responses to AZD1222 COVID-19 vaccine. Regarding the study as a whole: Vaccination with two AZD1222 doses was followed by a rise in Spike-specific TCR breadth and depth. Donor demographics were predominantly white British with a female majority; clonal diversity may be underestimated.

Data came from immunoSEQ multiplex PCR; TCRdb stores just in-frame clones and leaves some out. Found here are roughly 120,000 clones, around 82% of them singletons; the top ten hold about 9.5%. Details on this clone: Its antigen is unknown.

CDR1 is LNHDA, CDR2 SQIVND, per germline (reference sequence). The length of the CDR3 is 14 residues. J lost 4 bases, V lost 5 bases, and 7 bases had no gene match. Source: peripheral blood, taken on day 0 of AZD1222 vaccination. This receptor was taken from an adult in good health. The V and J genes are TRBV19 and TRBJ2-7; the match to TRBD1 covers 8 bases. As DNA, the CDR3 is TGTGCCAGTAGTTTGCAGGGGGCTGGGTACGAGCAGTACTTC. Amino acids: CASSLQGAGYEQYF.